The subject of this entry is one TCR beta chain. Its antigen is still unknown. Base qualities are missing; no much larger clone stands one base away. This entry belongs to a study of chemoradiotherapy in HPV16-positive cancers (dated by TCRdb to between 2020 and 2023). A note on the overall study: Using functional T-cell assays on cells from a couple of HPV16-positive patients, the researchers defined candidate HPV-specific T-cell clones and common TCR motifs. The study asked whether T-cell immunity against the HPV oncoproteins E6 and E7 changes during chemoradiotherapy and whether it affects survival. The candidate HPV-specific TCRs and motifs were then tracked in TCR repertoires from around 93 patients with HPV-related cancers.

The investigation overall reported the following: Improved recurrence-free survival in HPV16-positive patients was associated with expansion of HPV-responsive T cells during chemoradiotherapy. The survival association was reported for HPV16-positive patients, and the functional definition of HPV-specific T cells was derived from only two HPV16-positive patients. Expansion of candidate HPV-specific clones and E7-related TCR motifs was observed in the tumor microenvironment during treatment, whereas no such expansion was observed for non-HPV-specific T cells.

Because repertoires were sampled repeatedly during chemoradiotherapy, clonal expansion in the tumor microenvironment could be followed. Trimming removed 4 bases from V and 5 bases from J; the gene matches leave 5 bases unexplained. Counted from cysteine to phenylalanine, this CDR3 has 14 amino acids. Of the read, only the CDR3 DNA is kept; its 42 bases are in frame from base 1. CDR1 and CDR2 are drawn from the germline V gene: KGHSH, LQKENI. Library creation used the immunoSEQ multiplex PCR assay. TCRdb provides this immuneACCESS table in a form limited to in-frame rearrangements. Some clones are lacking; in checked studies, under half of them reflect an unresolved V gene, and why the rest are absent is not known. This sample is represented by 15,000 to 20,000 clones; around nine tenths of them were singletons. The ten largest clones add up to more than 2% of the sample.

This TCR was sampled from a human donor with HPV-associated anogenital cancer. The receptor chain draws on TRBV18 and TRBJ2-3, and TRBD2 matches 8 of the central bases. The sequencing here drew on blood, taken from a patient who underwent chemoradiotherapy. In nucleotides, the sequence is TGTGCCAGCTCACGGACTAGCTTTGGAGATACGCAGTATTTT. It is translated as CASSRTSFGDTQYF. Reference TRBV18 and TRBJ2-3 genes cover what lies past the CDR3, so the full variable domain is NAGVMQNPRHLVRRRGQEARLRCSPMKGHSHVYWYRQLPEEGLKFMVYLQKENIIDESGMPKERFSAEFPKEGPSILRIQQVVRGDSAAYFCASSRTSFGDTQYFGPGTRLTVL.